This entry lists 15 T cell receptor beta chains sequenced from one sample in a study of regulatory T cells in long-lasting Graves disease. Libraries of TCR beta came from iRepertoire HTBI primers plus Arm-PCR of CDR3 regions. TCRdb called the multiplex PCR reads again in MiXCR, with one record for every CDR3 protein. This table has around 500,000 distinct CDR3 sequences, around 12% appearing once. Time point described: newly diagnosed GD, antithyroid drugs for less than 3 months. PBMC RNA served as the TCR library source. These records were also assigned to another study, of T cells in Graves' hyperthyroidism and ophthalmopathy.

The sequencing here drew on peripheral blood mononuclear cells (PBMCs), taken at new diagnosis, from a patient treated with antithyroid drugs. The receptor set was obtained from a woman in her 30s with Graves disease.

At least ten counts were recorded for this clonotype. The chain uses TRBV19 and TRBJ2-7, with a weak D call TRBD1 (6 bases). V lost 4 bases and J lost 2, with 15 bases in between. From germline, CDR1 is LNHDA and CDR2 SQIVND (reference sequence). The CDR3 length is 15 residues. CDR3 in amino acids: CASSKKTGGAYEQYF. The CDR3 coding sequence is TGTGCCAGTAGTAAAAAGACAGGAGGAGCCTACGAGCAGTACTTC.

This clonotype was seen repeatedly, ten times or more. Germline is not matched at one junction end, which may reflect a read error. The V gene is TRBV28, the J gene TRBJ1-4; D is undetermined. Germline CDR1 is MDHEN and CDR2 is SYDVKM. This CDR3 has 15 amino acids. The CDR3 protein is CASSQRTSRNEKLFF. The CDR3 region has the DNA TGTGCCAGCAGCCAAAGGACTAGTCGAAATGAAAAGCTGTTTTTT.

This clonotype was detected only a few times. The V and J genes are TRBV20-1 and TRBJ1-1; 7 bases are shared with TRBD1. The CDR3 totals 14 residues. Unmatched junction bases numbered 19, after V lost 7 bases and J lost 11 bases. From germline, CDR1 is DFQATT and CDR2 SNEGSKA (reference sequence). The CDR3: CSVAVSGGRLAAFF. CDR3 sequence (DNA): TGCAGTGTTGCCGTGTCAGGGGGTAGATTGGCGGCTTTCTTT.

In its sample, this clonotype was seen many times. The V gene is TRBV20-1, the J gene TRBJ1-2; 8 positions match TRBD1. Germline values: CDR1 DFQATT, CDR2 SNEGSKA (reference sequence). The V and J ends lost 0 bases and 4 bases, in that order; junction bases with no gene match: 7. The CDR3 runs 15 residues. CDR3 bases: TGCAGTGCTAGAGACAGGGGGCTATCCATCTATGGCTACACCTTC. Encoded protein: CSARDRGLSIYGYTF.

This clonotype was observed at least ten times. The chain joins TRBV7-9 to TRBJ2-3; D not certain. The CDR3 sequence is 14 residues long. Germline V gives CDR1 SEHNR, CDR2 FQNEAQ (reference sequence). With 2 bases removed from V and 4 bases from J, the gap between germline ends came to 10 bases. This CDR3 reads CASSLSTGADTQYF. DNA of the CDR3: TGTGCCAGCAGCTTAAGCACGGGCGCAGATACGCAGTATTTT.

This clonotype was recorded at least ten times. The chain couples TRBV30 to TRBJ1-2; unclear D gene. The germline CDR1 and CDR2 sequences are GTSNPN and SVGIG (reference sequence). The CDR3 loop spans 13 amino acids. V lost 4 bases, J lost 7 bases, and 16 bases lay in between. The CDR3 DNA reads as TGTGCCTGGACCTCAGGCGGGGTGTTTGGCTACACCTTC. Protein sequence: CAWTSGGVFGYTF.

This clonotype was counted only a few times. This may come from a read error, since a much larger clone is one base off. This chain connects TRBV2 to TRBJ1-1; D gene uncertain. Germline loops: CDR1 SNHLY, CDR2 FYNNEI. The CDR3 is 15 residues long. The CDR3, as DNA: TGTGCCAGCAGTGAAGCCACTGGTCTGAACACTGAAGCTTCCTTT. Amino acids: CASSEATGLNTEASF. Using reference TRBV2 and TRBJ1-1 for the parts outside the CDR3, the full variable domain is EPEVTQTPSHQVTQMGQEVILRCVPISNHLYFYWYRQILGQKVEFLVSFYNNEISEKSEIFDDQFSVERPDGSNFTLKIRSTKLEDSAMYFCASSEATGLNTEASFGQGTRLTVV.

V usage is TRBV9 and J usage is TRBJ1-3; D is unresolved. Between the trimmed V and J ends, which lost 0 bases and 4 bases, there was a span of 11 bases. This CDR3 comprises 15 residues. From germline, CDR1 is SGDLS and CDR2 YYNGEE. CDR3 bases: TGTGCCAGCAGCGTAGTCGCGGGTTCCGGAAACACCATATATTTT. Protein product: CASSVVAGSGNTIYF.

The chain carries TRBV7-3 and TRBJ2-2; no definite D call. Germline V lookup: CDR1 SGHTA, CDR2 FQGTGA. The V and J ends lost 6 bases and 5 bases respectively, with 16 bases between them. The CDR3 is 15 residues long. The CDR3 bases are TGTGCCAGCAGTACCACTGGCACTGGTACCGGGGAGCTGTTTTTT. It is translated as CASSTTGTGTGELFF. The full variable domain, rest sourced from reference TRBV7-3 and TRBJ2-2, is GAGVSQTPSNKVTEKGKYVELRCDPISGHTALYWYRQSLGQGPEFLIYFQGTGAADDSGLPNDRFFAVRPEGSVSTLKIQRTERGDSAVYLCASSTTGTGTGELFFGEGSRLTVL.

In its sample, this clonotype was seen a few times. The chain carries TRBV7-2 and TRBJ2-7; D not certain. Germline V CDR1 and CDR2: SGHTA, FQGNSA. V was cut by 5 bases and J by 5 bases, with 10 bases left in between. The CDR3 runs 12 residues. This CDR3 is CASSRRYDEQYF. The DNA for the CDR3 is TGTGCCAGCAGCCGGCGGTATGACGAGCAGTACTTC.

The rearrangement uses TRBV20-1 and TRBJ1-2; unclear D gene. Germline CDR1 is DFQATT and CDR2 is SNEGSKA (reference sequence). Trimming took off 4 bases at V and 3 bases at J, with 18 bases between the two ends. There are 15 residues in the CDR3. This chain's CDR3 is CSATSDARGHYGYTF. CDR3 in DNA: TGCAGTGCTACCTCTGATGCCAGAGGGCACTATGGCTACACCTTC.

The chain is built from TRBV20-1 and TRBJ2-5, with 8 positions matching TRBD2. Germline V gives CDR1 DFQATT, CDR2 SNEGSKA (reference sequence). CDR3 length: 15 amino acids. V lost 6 bases, J lost 1 base, and 10 bases stayed unmatched. CDR3 sequence: CSAGGARGPQETQYF. For the CDR3, the DNA is TGCAGTGCCGGGGGGGCCCGAGGGCCCCAAGAGACCCAGTACTTC.

The chain links TRBV12-3 or TRBV12-4 to TRBJ2-7; tentatively, D is TRBD2 (6 bases). CDR3 length: 15 amino acids. V dropped 5 bases and J dropped 0 bases, with 14 bases sitting between them. CDR3 sequence reads: CASSTWGLLSYEQYF. The CDR3 DNA follows: TGTGCCAGCAGTACTTGGGGACTTCTCTCCTACGAGCAGTACTTC.

Only a few counts were recorded for this clonotype. This rearrangement joins TRBV4-1 to TRBJ1-6; 7 nucleotides match TRBD1. The length of the CDR3 is 15 residues. V was clipped by 4 bases and J by 7 bases; unmatched bases: 7. Germline V gene lookup returns CDR1 MGHRA and CDR2 YSYEKL. CDR3 DNA: TGCGCCAGCAGCCCCCCGGGACAGTACAATTCACCCCTCCACTTT. This gives the protein CASSPPGQYNSPLHF.

CDR3 region: CASSEQGTNQPQHF. The DNA of the CDR3 is TGTGCCAGCAGTGAACAGGGTACTAATCAGCCCCAGCATTTT. This chain uses TRBV6-1 with TRBJ1-5; D perhaps matches TRBD1 (5 bases). Germline V lookup: CDR1 MNHNS, CDR2 SASEGT. CDR3 length equals 14 residues. Trimming pared 2 bases from V and 4 bases from J, leaving 9 bases between.